This passage covers 18 T cell receptor beta chains from one sample sequenced in a study of blood T cell repertoires in COVID-19. Data came from immunoSEQ multiplex PCR; TCRdb stores just in-frame clones and leaves some out. Of about 62,000 clones listed, more than 80% are singletons. The sequenced material came from peripheral blood. The receptors derive from a woman aged 55-75 years with COVID-19, enrolled during active disease.

The V call is TRBV24-1, the J call TRBJ2-2, with D tentatively TRBD1 (6 bases). The CDR3 extends over 16 amino acids. V gave up 2 bases and J gave up 3 bases, with 12 bases separating them. Germline CDR1 KGHDR, CDR2 SFDVKD. CDR3 DNA: TGTGCCACCAGTGATTGGATACAGGGAGACACCGGGGAGCTGTTTTTT. As protein: CATSDWIQGDTGELFF.

The chain recombines TRBV29-1 with TRBJ2-7; possibly TRBD1 for D (6 bases). This CDR3 has 12 residues. With 4 bases removed from V and 3 bases from J, the gap between germline ends came to 10 bases. CDR1 and CDR2 (germline): SQVTM, ANQGSEA. CDR3 DNA sequence: TGCAGCGTTGTGATCAGGGGCTACGAGCAGTACTTC. It is translated as CSVVIRGYEQYF.

V and J are TRBV19 and TRBJ1-2; D not certain. The V and J ends lost 5 bases and 0 bases respectively, with 7 bases between them. The CDR3 covers 13 residues. The V gene's germline CDR1 is LNHDA and CDR2 SQIVND (reference sequence). DNA for the CDR3: TGTGCCAGTAGTCAGCAGGCTAACTATGGCTACACCTTC. This encodes CASSQQANYGYTF.

The gene calls are TRBV9 and TRBJ2-7, with D possibly being TRBD1 (9 bases). This CDR3 is built from 13 residues. CDR1 and CDR2 from the germline V gene are SGDLS and YYNGEE. Trimming stripped 7 bases from V and 7 bases from J, with 18 bases between. CDR3 in DNA: TGTGCCAGCGGGGGACAGGGACTAGGAGAGCAGTACTTC. Amino acids: CASGGQGLGEQYF. Based on the CDR3 plus reference TRBV9 and TRBJ2-7, the full variable domain is DSGVTQTPKHLITATGQRVTLRCSPRSGDLSVYWYQQSLDQGLQFLIQYYNGEERAKGNILERFSAQQFPDLHSELNLSSLELGDSALYFCASGGQGLGEQYFGPGTRLTVT.

The J gene is TRBJ2-2, the V gene TRBV11-2; 9 bases map to TRBD2. The CDR3 has 17 residues. The germline gives CDR1 SGHAT, CDR2 FQNNGV. V lost 4 bases, J lost 5 bases, and 11 bases stayed unmatched. Here the CDR3 DNA reads TGTGCCAGCAGCTATCCTATGGCGGGAGGGCCGACCGGGGAGCTGTTTTTT. Translation gives CASSYPMAGGPTGELFF.

The rearrangement joins TRBV29-1 to TRBJ1-1; possibly TRBD1 for D (5 bases). V was shortened by 6 bases and J by 3 bases, with 17 bases between the two germline ends. The CDR3 consists of 14 residues. Germline CDR1 SQVTM, CDR2 ANQGSEA. CDR3 region: CSVHTWGRDTEAFF. The CDR3 DNA reads TGCAGCGTCCACACTTGGGGGAGGGACACTGAAGCTTTCTTT. The whole variable domain, remainder taken from reference TRBV29-1 and TRBJ1-1, is SAVISQKPSRDICQRGTSLTIQCQVDSQVTMMFWYRQQPGQSLTLIATANQGSEATYESGFVIDKFPISRPNLTFSTLTVSNMSPEDSSIYLCSVHTWGRDTEAFFGQGTRLTVV.

The chain is built from TRBV5-1 and TRBJ2-3, with a weak D call TRBD2 (6 bases). From germline, CDR1 is SGHRS and CDR2 YFSETQ. Trimming stripped 6 bases from V and 4 bases from J, with 15 bases between. This CDR3 is 14 amino acids long. CDR3 region: CASNPGGAPDTQYF. The DNA of the CDR3 is TGCGCCAGCAATCCCGGGGGAGCACCAGATACGCAGTATTTT.

Comments on this clone: One junction end disagrees with the germline gene, perhaps due to a read error. The genes are TRBV7-7 and TRBJ2-1; 13 bases are shared with TRBD2. Germline CDR1 reads SSHAT; CDR2 reads FNYEAQ (reference sequence). CDR3 size: 15 residues. The CDR3, as DNA: TGTGCTAGCAGCTTACAACTAGCGGGAGGGTATGAGCAGTTCTTC. Translation gives CASSLQLAGGYEQFF.

This clone was observed a single time. The chain combines TRBV7-9 with TRBJ1-5; D is perhaps TRBD1 (6 bases). CDR1 is SEHNR, CDR2 FQNEAQ, per germline (reference sequence). The CDR3 runs 14 residues. Trimming left V 4 bases short and J 5 bases short, with 12 bases between. The CDR3 nucleotides read TGTGCCAGCAGCTCCTCGGACAGATATCAGCCCCAGCATTTT. It codes for CASSSSDRYQPQHF.

This chain connects TRBV7-2 to TRBJ2-5; the match to TRBD2 covers 9 bases. V trimming: 5 bases; J trimming: 1 base; junction bases outside the gene matches: 8. Germline lookup yields CDR1 SGHTA and CDR2 FQGNSA. The CDR3 is 16 amino acids. The CDR3 nucleotides read TGTGCCAGCAGCCCACGAGAGACTAGCGGCCAAGAGACCCAGTACTTC. This gives the protein CASSPRETSGQETQYF.

DNA for the CDR3: TGTGCCAGCAGCCCCGGGACTTGGAACAATGAGCAGTTCTTC. As protein: CASSPGTWNNEQFF. The chain employs TRBV11-2 and TRBJ2-1; TRBD2 might be the D (6 bases). Germline V gene data show CDR1 as SGHAT and CDR2 as FQNNGV. The germline V and J ends were trimmed by 5 bases and 5 bases, with 13 bases remaining between them. The length of the CDR3 is 14 residues.

The chain has TRBV28 and TRBJ1-2, with D hard to call. The V gene's germline CDR1 is MDHEN and CDR2 SYDVKM. This CDR3 is built from 13 residues. The V and J ends lost 9 bases and 4 bases respectively, with 15 bases between them. The CDR3 DNA reads as TGTGCCAGTAGGGAGGGCCCCGGCTATGGCTACACCTTC. It codes for CASREGPGYGYTF.

The rearrangement joins TRBV28 to TRBJ2-5, with TRBD1 identical over 8 bases. The CDR3 runs 13 residues. V lost 6 bases to trimming and J lost 7 bases; unmatched junction nucleotides: 7. Germline V CDR1 and CDR2: MDHEN, SYDVKM. This CDR3 reads CASSARGRATQYF. DNA for the CDR3: TGTGCCAGCAGCGCCAGGGGGCGAGCGACCCAGTACTTC.

The V call is TRBV24-1, the J call TRBJ2-7, with a tentative D call TRBD1 (6 bases). This CDR3 is built from 13 residues. The germline CDR1 and CDR2 sequences are KGHDR and SFDVKD. V lost 3 bases and J 4 bases, leaving 9 bases between the germline ends. The CDR3 DNA is TGTGCCACCAGTGATGGGGGCCCATACGAGCAGTACTTC. Its translation: CATSDGGPYEQYF.

In DNA, the CDR3 is TGTGCCAGCAGTCAAAGAAAGGGACTAGCGGGGTCCTACGAGCAGTACTTC. The encoded protein is CASSQRKGLAGSYEQYF. The gene calls are TRBV6-6 and TRBJ2-7, with 13 bases that match TRBD2. J gave up 1 base and V 5 bases, and 8 bases lay outside the gene matches. Germline V gene data show CDR1 as MNHNY and CDR2 as SVGAGI (reference sequence). The CDR3 extends over 17 amino acids.

The V call is TRBV5-1, the J call TRBJ2-1; D call uncertain. Trimming removed 7 bases at V and 6 bases at J, with 20 bases between. The CDR3 is made up of 15 amino acids. Germline V gene sequence: CDR1 SGHRS, CDR2 YFSETQ. The CDR3 reads CASAKWASEGNEQFF. CDR3 nucleotide sequence: TGCGCCAGCGCCAAGTGGGCCTCGGAAGGCAATGAGCAGTTCTTC.

The rearrangement uses TRBV6-5 and TRBJ2-1; a possible D gene is TRBD2 (6 bases). The CDR3 spans 13 residues. V gave up 2 bases and J gave up 9 bases, with 11 bases separating them. The germline CDR1 and CDR2 sequences are MNHEY and SVGAGI. The CDR3: CASSYRKEGEQFF. The CDR3 bases are TGTGCCAGCAGTTACCGGAAGGAGGGTGAGCAGTTCTTC.

V is TRBV19 and J is TRBJ1-1, with D unresolved. The CDR3 runs to 8 residues. V shed 8 bases and J shed 11 bases, with 6 bases lying between them. The germline gives CDR1 LNHDA, CDR2 SQIVND (reference sequence). CDR3 in DNA: TGTGCCAGTGAGGGTGCTTTCTTT. It translates to CASEGAFF.